This TCR beta chain derives from a study of blood T cell repertoires in COVID-19. The overall study: Samples taken during acute and convalescent COVID-19 were collected in the United States, Italy and Spain. Sample material is recorded as cDNA or gDNA derived from T cells, B-cell-depleted T cells, or PBMCs.

The CDR3 length is 14 residues. V was shortened by 6 bases and J by 5 bases, with 15 bases between the two germline ends. Original handling: By means of reference gene primer amplification, nucleated cell counts were estimated. Sequencing was performed with immunoSEQ multiplex PCR; in TCRdb, only in-frame clones are kept and a portion is missing. V, J and clone size derive from that table, while D and trimming were established from the DNA sequence. The table has under 95,000 clones, about 70% seen once. The source is a man aged 50 to 60 with active or convalescent COVID-19. The sequencing sample was made of peripheral blood. The genes are TRBV5-3 and TRBJ1-5; D is perhaps TRBD1 (5 bases). TRBV5-3 is labeled an ORF, and its function is uncertain. In DNA form, the CDR3 reads TGTGCCAGAAAGCCCACCCAGGGCCATCAGCCCCAGCATTTT. Translated: CARKPTQGHQPQHF.